Sequencing of this TCR beta chain was carried out in a study of CD8 T cells in ankylosing spondylitis. TCRdb reprocessed the 5' RACE reads via MiXCR and lists one record per CDR3 protein. Of around 770,000 distinct CDR3 sequences listed, about 11% are singletons. Whole-study results and caveats: It appeared that ankylosing spondylitis blood was characterized by a TCR beta motif of several highly homologous variants. It was reported that disease-linked clones were significantly enriched in matched ankylosing spondylitis synovial fluid.

To note about this clonotype: What it binds is unknown.

Sequencing was carried out using blood, either unsorted or a sorted T cell fraction (not recorded which). This receptor was identified in a male donor with ankylosing spondylitis.

The CDR3 nucleotides are TGCGCCAGCAGCTTGGATAGCGGGGGAAACCAAGAGACCCAGTACTTC. It specifies CASSLDSGGNQETQYF. The chain carries TRBV5-1 and TRBJ2-5, with 9 bases aligning to TRBD2. J was trimmed by 0 bases and V by 0 bases; bases with no gene match: 3. CDR1 is SGHRS and CDR2 is YFSETQ in the germline V gene. CDR3 length: 16 amino acids.